The sequence of this T cell receptor (beta chain) was determined in a study of blood T cell repertoires in COVID-19. Looked up from germline, CDR1 is SGHNT and CDR2 is YENEEA. Trimming at V came to 5 bases and at J to 9 bases, leaving 6 bases not matched to a gene. This CDR3 region has 12 residues. Assay: immunoSEQ multiplex PCR; the TCRdb copy retains only in-frame clones and omits some. The sample has about 220,000 clones; 65% to 90% are singletons. The TCR comes from a man aged 35-49 years who had recovered from COVID-19. Material: peripheral blood. This chain links TRBV11-3 with TRBJ2-7; 8 positions agree with TRBD1. DNA of the CDR3: TGTGCCAGCAGCCCGCATGACAGGGGGCAGTACTTC. Its protein is CASSPHDRGQYF.